This T cell receptor beta chain was recovered during a study of T cells in Graves' hyperthyroidism and ophthalmopathy. From germline, CDR1 is SNHLY and CDR2 FYNNEI. The CDR3 sequence is 16 residues long. Trimming shortened V by 6 bases and J by 0 bases, and 17 bases separated the two germline ends. PBMCs came from roughly 10 ml fresh peripheral blood. RNA transcripts yielded amplified TCR beta CDR3 regions. An initial round of RT-PCR targeting the TCR CDR3 relied on the HTBI primer set. One entry per CDR3 protein, called by TCRdb with MiXCR from the multiplex PCR reads. The sample records approximately 400,000 distinct CDR3 sequences, about a fifth being singletons.

This chain joins TRBV2 and TRBJ1-1, with D possibly matching TRBD1 (5 bases). The sequenced sample consisted of blood. The receptor's source is a woman aged 18-29 years with Graves' hyperthyroidism. CDR3 protein: CASRRGHPTVNTEAFF. The DNA for the CDR3 is TGTGCCAGCAGACGAGGACACCCGACAGTGAACACTGAAGCTTTCTTT.